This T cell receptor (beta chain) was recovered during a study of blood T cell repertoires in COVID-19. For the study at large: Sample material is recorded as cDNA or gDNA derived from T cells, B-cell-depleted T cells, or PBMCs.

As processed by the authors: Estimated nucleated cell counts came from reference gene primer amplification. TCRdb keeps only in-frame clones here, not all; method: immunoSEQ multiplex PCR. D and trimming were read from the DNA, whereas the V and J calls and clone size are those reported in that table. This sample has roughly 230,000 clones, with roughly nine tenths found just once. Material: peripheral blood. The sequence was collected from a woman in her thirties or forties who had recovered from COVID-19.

Here the CDR3 reads CASSLGLAGYEQYF. For the CDR3, the DNA is TGTGCCAGCAGCCTCGGACTAGCGGGGTACGAGCAGTACTTC. The rearrangement joins TRBV7-2 to TRBJ2-7, with 12 positions matching TRBD2. Germline V lookup: CDR1 SGHTA, CDR2 FQGNSA. V shed 5 bases, J shed 4 bases, and the junction held 3 bases outside the gene matches. The CDR3 loop spans 14 amino acids.